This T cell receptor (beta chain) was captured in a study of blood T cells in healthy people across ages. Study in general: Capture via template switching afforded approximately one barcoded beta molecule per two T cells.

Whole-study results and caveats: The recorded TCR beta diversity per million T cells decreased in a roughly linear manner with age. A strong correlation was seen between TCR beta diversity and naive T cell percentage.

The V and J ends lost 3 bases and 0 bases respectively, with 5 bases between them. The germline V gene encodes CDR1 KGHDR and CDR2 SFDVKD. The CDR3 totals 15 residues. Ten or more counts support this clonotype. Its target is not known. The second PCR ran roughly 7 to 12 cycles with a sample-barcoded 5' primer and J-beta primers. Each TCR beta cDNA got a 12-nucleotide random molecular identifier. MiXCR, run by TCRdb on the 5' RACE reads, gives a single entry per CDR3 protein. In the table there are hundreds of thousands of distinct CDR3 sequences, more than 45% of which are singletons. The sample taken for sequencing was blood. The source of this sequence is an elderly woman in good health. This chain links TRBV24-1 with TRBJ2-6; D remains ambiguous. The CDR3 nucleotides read TGTGCCACCAGTGATCCTGGCTCTGGGGCCAACGTCCTGACTTTC. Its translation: CATSDPGSGANVLTF.